This T cell receptor beta chain was sequenced in a study of blood T cell repertoires in COVID-19 (dated by TCRdb to between 2020 and 2021). With regard to the full study: Samples from collaborators originated in the United States, Italy and Spain and spanned both the acute and convalescent phases of COVID-19. The material from the prospective study consisted of cDNA or gDNA derived from T cells, B-cell-depleted T cells, or PBMCs. Subjects who had been exposed to COVID-19, were actively infected with it, or had recovered from it provided the deeply sampled blood TCRbeta repertoires that made up the dataset. The repertoires were released in a freely available public database intended as a resource for research on the immune response to SARS-CoV-2. Samples were obtained from the ongoing ImmuneRACE study (first 160 participants) and from about 1,300 subjects provided by 6 global collaborators. The sample metadata nearly always contained a de-identified subject ID, COVID-19 status, age in years and sex. HLA class I and class II types, where available, came from metadata supplied by the sample provider rather than from assay-based typing.

TCRbeta CDR3 regions were amplified from genomic DNA by means of the immunoSEQ Assay, a bias-controlled multiplex PCR. Per the authors' processing: The number of nucleated cells in each sample was estimated by amplification of reference gene primers within the assay. To quantify the absolute abundance of each unique TCRbeta CDR3 rearrangement, sequence reads were collapsed and filtered. For each sample, productive Simpson clonality was calculated as the square root of Simpson's diversity index over productive rearrangements. TCRdb took over this immuneACCESS table, retaining in-frame rearrangements with V and J assigned. Such tables are incomplete; in checked studies, under half of the missing clones stem from an unresolved V gene, and the remainder is unexplained. V and J calls and clone size come straight from that table; D and trimming were deduced from the DNA. For this sample there are hundreds of thousands of clones; about four fifths appear just once. The leading ten clones occupy approximately 5% of the sample.

On this clone: It has no known antigen specificity. No per-base quality is available; no much larger clone lies one base away.

Enrolling through a virtual design, the prospective study's participants ranged in age from roughly 18 to 95 years and lived across roughly 23 United States geographic areas. In the prospective study, participants were assigned to cohorts based on the clinical history participants reported in a screening survey and a study questionnaire. Exposed participants had been in contact, within 2 weeks of entering the study, with a person who had a PCR-confirmed or clinician-diagnosed case of COVID-19. Mobile phlebotomists in the prospective study collected whole blood, serum and a nasopharyngeal or oropharyngeal swab from every participant. Over a roughly 2-month period, participants in the prospective study had the option of providing additional blood draws and questionnaires. Before DNA extraction, prospective study blood samples were shipped either frozen or at room temperature. What the work shows at the level of the full study, not this receptor alone: How much clinical and demographic metadata was included differed by source and by participant, and the metadata was provided uncurated.

This sequence was found in a woman aged 50 to 60 who had been exposed to COVID-19. Source material: PBMCs or T cells enriched from blood (not recorded which).

The DNA sequence is as follows: TGTGCCAGCAGCCGCCCGGACAGGAGTTATGGCTACACCTTC. Its amino acids are CASSRPDRSYGYTF. The sequence is built from TRBV6-2 or TRBV6-3 and TRBJ1-2; 7 central nucleotides agree with TRBD1. CDR1 and CDR2 are read off the germline V gene as MNHEY and SVGEGT. The CDR3 starts with the cysteine, ends with the phenylalanine, and has 14 residues. This entry keeps only the CDR3 DNA: 42 bases, framed from base 1. V lost 6 bases and J lost 5 bases, and the count of bases not matched to a germline gene is 9.